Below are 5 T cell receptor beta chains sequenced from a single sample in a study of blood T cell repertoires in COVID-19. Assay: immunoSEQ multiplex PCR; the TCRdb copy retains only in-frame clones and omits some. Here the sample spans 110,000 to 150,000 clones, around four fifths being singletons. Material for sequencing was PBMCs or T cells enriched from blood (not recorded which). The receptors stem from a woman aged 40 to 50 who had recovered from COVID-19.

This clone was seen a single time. CDR3 DNA sequence: TGTGCCAGCAGTTACCCCGGGGGGGCGGGGACAGATACGCAGTATTTT. It codes for CASSYPGGAGTDTQYF. This chain connects TRBV6-6 to TRBJ2-3; 8 nucleotides align to TRBD2. The V segment lost 2 bases and the J segment 3 bases; nucleotides outside the gene matches: 7. Germline V lookup: CDR1 MNHNY, CDR2 SVGAGI (reference sequence). This CDR3 has 16 amino acids.

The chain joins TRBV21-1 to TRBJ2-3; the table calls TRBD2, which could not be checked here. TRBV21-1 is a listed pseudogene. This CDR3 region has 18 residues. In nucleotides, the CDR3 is TGTGCCAGCAGCAAAGACAGCGGGAACACCTCTAGCACAGATACGCAGTATTTT. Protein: CASSKDSGNTSSTDTQYF.

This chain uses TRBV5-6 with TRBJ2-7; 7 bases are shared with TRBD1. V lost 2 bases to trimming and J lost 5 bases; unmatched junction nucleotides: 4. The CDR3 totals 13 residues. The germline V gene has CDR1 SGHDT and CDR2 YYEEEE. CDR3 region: CASSFGTANEQYF. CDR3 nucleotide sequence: TGTGCCAGCAGCTTCGGGACAGCCAACGAGCAGTACTTC.

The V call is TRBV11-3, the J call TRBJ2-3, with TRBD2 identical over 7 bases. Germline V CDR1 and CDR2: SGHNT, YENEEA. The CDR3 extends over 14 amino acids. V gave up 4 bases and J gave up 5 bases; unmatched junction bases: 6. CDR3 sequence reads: CASSSRPGGDTQYF. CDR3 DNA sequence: TGTGCCAGCAGCTCCCGCCCGGGGGGAGATACGCAGTATTTT.

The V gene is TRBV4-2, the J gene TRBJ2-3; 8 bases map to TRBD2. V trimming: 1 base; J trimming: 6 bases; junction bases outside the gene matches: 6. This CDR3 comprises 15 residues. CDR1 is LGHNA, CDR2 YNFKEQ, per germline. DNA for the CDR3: TGTGCCAGCAGCCAAGCGGGGGGGGGCATTGATACGCAGTATTTT. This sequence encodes CASSQAGGGIDTQYF.